This TCR beta chain was profiled in a study of hypomethylating agent response in myelodysplastic syndrome. Overall study context: Most often mutated was TET2, found in about 50% of the 11 patients.

Bulk bone marrow was analyzed without sorting T-cell subsets. About this clone itself: The antigen is undetermined.

At survey resolution, roughly 400 ng of DNA per sample was split into two 200 ng replicates. Sequenced by immunoSEQ multiplex PCR; TCRdb stores in-frame clones only, minus some. The sample yields about 6,200 clones, around 80% seen once. Whole-study findings and limits: After treatment, novel clonotypes emerged more in responders, contracted ones more in non-responders.

This TCR was recovered from a human donor with myelodysplastic syndrome. This specimen was bone marrow, taken before or after starting hypomethylating agent treatment for myelodysplastic syndrome (not recorded which).

The CDR3 DNA is TGTGCCAGTAGTATAGCTACCAGCCCTCAGTACTTC. This encodes CASSIATSPQYF. The chain has TRBV19 and TRBJ2-7; unclear D gene. Trimming took off 1 base at V and 10 bases at J, with 11 bases between the two ends. The CDR3 is made up of 12 amino acids. CDR1 LNHDA and CDR2 SQIVND come from the germline V gene (reference sequence).